Below are 7 T cell receptor beta chains sequenced from a single sample in a study of T cells in Graves' hyperthyroidism and ophthalmopathy. Template material for amplifying TCR beta CDR3 regions consisted of RNA transcripts. HTBI primers were the set used in a first-round RT-PCR of the TCR CDR3. One entry per CDR3 protein results from TCRdb running MiXCR on the multiplex PCR reads. The repertoire holds 500,000 to 650,000 distinct CDR3 sequences, 40% to 55% seen once, with about 45% in the top ten. Sequencing used peripheral blood or thyroid tissue (not recorded which). The receptor set was obtained from an adult woman with Graves' disease, either hyperthyroidism or ophthalmopathy (not recorded which).

Points on this clonotype: The conserved phenylalanine or tryptophan normally closing the CDR3 is absent here, so this likely arose from a read error. The V and J genes are TRBV12-3 or TRBV12-4 and TRBJ1-1; no clear D gene. V was trimmed by 6 bases and J by 1 base, leaving 6 bases between them. The CDR3 has 12 residues. The CDR3 DNA sequence: TGTGCCAGCAGACACACGAACACTGAAGCTTTCTCT. Translation gives CASRHTNTEAFS.

This clonotype has a handful of counts. The chain is built from TRBV10-3 and TRBJ2-5; TRBD1 might be the D (5 bases). The germline V and J ends were trimmed by 6 bases and 0 bases, with 8 bases remaining between them. The CDR3 contains 13 residues. Germline V gene lookup returns CDR1 ENHRY and CDR2 SYGVKD. CDR3 coding DNA: TGTGCCATCAGGATGGACAACCAAGAGACCCAGTACTTC. It translates to CAIRMDNQETQYF.

This clonotype was picked up many times. The V and J genes are TRBV7-2 and TRBJ1-3; maybe TRBD1 (5 bases). Germline CDR1 reads SGHTA; CDR2 reads FQGNSA. V was trimmed by 6 bases and J by 0 bases, leaving 6 bases between them. This CDR3 has 13 amino acids. CDR3 DNA: TGTGCCAGCAGAACAGGCTCTGGAAACACCATATATTTT. Protein: CASRTGSGNTIYF.

In its sample, this clonotype was seen many times. The rearrangement uses TRBV7-9 and TRBJ2-2; TRBD1 might be the D (5 bases). This CDR3 is built from 14 residues. V lost 3 bases and J lost 8, with 13 bases in between. Per germline, CDR1 SEHNR and CDR2 FQNEAQ (reference sequence). CDR3 in amino acids: CASSFPRVGGELFF. The CDR3 DNA sequence: TGTGCCAGCAGCTTTCCCAGGGTAGGAGGGGAGCTGTTTTTT.

This clonotype was seen a handful of times. The chain links TRBV7-3 to TRBJ2-1; 8 nucleotides line up with TRBD2. CDR3 length equals 16 residues. V lost 5 bases, J lost 7 bases, and 13 bases stayed unmatched. Per germline, CDR1 SGHTA and CDR2 FQGTGA. CDR3 sequence reads: CASSPRNDGRGNEQFF. The CDR3 DNA follows: TGTGCCAGCAGCCCCCGTAATGACGGGAGGGGGAATGAGCAGTTCTTC.

This clonotype has a handful of counts. The gene calls are TRBV11-1 and TRBJ1-4; D unclear. Germline assignment: CDR1 SGHAT and CDR2 FQDESV (reference sequence). This CDR3 has 16 residues. V was shortened by 5 bases and J by 8 bases, with 21 bases between the two germline ends. The CDR3 spells CASSRFSEGGGEKLFF. The CDR3 DNA sequence: TGTGCCAGCAGCCGTTTTTCCGAGGGCGGCGGAGAAAAACTGTTTTTT.

There are a few counts of this clonotype. This chain joins TRBV29-1 and TRBJ1-2; D uncertain. Per germline, CDR1 SQVTM and CDR2 ANQGSEA. The CDR3 length is 11 residues. The V and J ends lost 8 bases and 8 bases respectively, with 15 bases between them. Written as DNA, the CDR3 is TGCAGCCTCGAGATGGGTGGCGGCTACACCTTC. It codes for CSLEMGGGYTF. Supplemented by reference TRBV29-1 and TRBJ1-2, the full variable domain reads SAVISQKPSRDICQRGTSLTIQCQVDSQVTMMFWYRQQPGQSLTLIATANQGSEATYESGFVIDKFPISRPNLTFSTLTVSNMSPEDSSIYLCSLEMGGGYTFGSGTRLTVV.